In this sample, the clone carrying this TCR beta chain turned up a few times. The antigen remains undetermined. In TCRdb, the RT-PCR reads were re-called with MiXCR into one record per CDR3 protein. The repertoire holds some 640,000 distinct CDR3 sequences, approximately 15% seen once, with less than 9% in the top ten. This specimen belongs to a study of response to subunit inactivated influenza vaccine. Overall study results and limits: Authors suggested few new T cells are recruited by each seasonal influenza vaccination.

Trimming removed 1 base from V and 0 bases from J; junction bases left unmatched: 14. The CDR3 loop spans 21 amino acids. Germline values: CDR1 SGHAT, CDR2 FQDESV (reference sequence). The chain uses TRBV11-1 and TRBJ2-6; 8 bases agree with TRBD1. Sequencing was performed on PBMCs from blood, taken approximately 15 days before vaccination. This clonotype was sampled from a man aged 50 or older who received an inactivated influenza vaccine. The CDR3 loop is CASSLDLWDRIEYSGANVLTF. CDR3 coding DNA: TGTGCCAGCAGCTTAGATTTATGGGACAGGATCGAGTACTCTGGGGCCAACGTCCTGACTTTC.